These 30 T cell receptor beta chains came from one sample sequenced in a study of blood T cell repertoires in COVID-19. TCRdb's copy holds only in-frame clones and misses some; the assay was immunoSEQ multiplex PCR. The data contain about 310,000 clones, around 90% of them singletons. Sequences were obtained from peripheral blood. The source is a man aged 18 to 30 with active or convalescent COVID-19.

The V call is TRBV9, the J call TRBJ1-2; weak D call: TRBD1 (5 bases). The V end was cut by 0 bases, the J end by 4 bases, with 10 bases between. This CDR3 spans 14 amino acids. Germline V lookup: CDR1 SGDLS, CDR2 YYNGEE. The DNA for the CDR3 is TGTGCCAGCAGCGTAGATGGGGGAGGCTATGGCTACACCTTC. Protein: CASSVDGGGYGYTF.

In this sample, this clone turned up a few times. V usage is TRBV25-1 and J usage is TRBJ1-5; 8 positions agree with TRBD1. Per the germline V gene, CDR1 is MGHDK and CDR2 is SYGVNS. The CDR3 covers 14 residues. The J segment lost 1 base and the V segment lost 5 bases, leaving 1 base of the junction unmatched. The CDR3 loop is CASSQGASNQPQHF. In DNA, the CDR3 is TGTGCCAGCAGTCAGGGGGCGAGCAATCAGCCCCAGCATTTT.

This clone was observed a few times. For the CDR3, the DNA is TGCGCCAGCAGCCAAGAATATACCGGGACAGGGCCTGAAAAACTGTTTTTT. As protein: CASSQEYTGTGPEKLFF. V is TRBV4-3 and J is TRBJ1-4; TRBD1 matches 9 bases. V lost 0 bases and J lost 7; bases outside the gene matches: 9. From germline, CDR1 is LGHNA and CDR2 YSLEER. This CDR3 is built from 17 residues.

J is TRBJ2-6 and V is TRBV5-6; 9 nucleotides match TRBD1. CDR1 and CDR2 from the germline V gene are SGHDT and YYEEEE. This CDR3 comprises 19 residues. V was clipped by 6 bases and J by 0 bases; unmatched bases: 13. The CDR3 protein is CASTKGFGTGFSGANVLTF. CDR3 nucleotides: TGTGCCAGCACTAAAGGATTCGGGACAGGGTTCTCTGGGGCCAACGTCCTGACTTTC.

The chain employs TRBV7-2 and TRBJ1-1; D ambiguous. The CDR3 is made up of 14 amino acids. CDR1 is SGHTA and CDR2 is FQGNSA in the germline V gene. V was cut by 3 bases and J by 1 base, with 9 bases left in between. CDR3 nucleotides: TGTGCCAGCAGCTTCTCCACAACGAACACTGAAGCTTTCTTT. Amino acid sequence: CASSFSTTNTEAFF. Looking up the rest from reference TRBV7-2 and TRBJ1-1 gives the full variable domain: GAGVSQSPSNKVTEKGKDVELRCDPISGHTALYWYRQSLGQGLEFLIYFQGNSAPDKSGLPSDRFSAERTGGSVSTLTIQRTQQEDSAVYLCASSFSTTNTEAFFGQGTRLTVV.

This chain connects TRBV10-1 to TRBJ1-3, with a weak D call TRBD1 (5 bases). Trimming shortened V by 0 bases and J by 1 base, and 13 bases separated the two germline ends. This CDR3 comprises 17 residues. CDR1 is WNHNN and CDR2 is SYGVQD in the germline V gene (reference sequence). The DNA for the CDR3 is TGCGCCAGCAGTGAGTCGAACCCGGCAGGGTCTGGAAACACCATATATTTT. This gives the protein CASSESNPAGSGNTIYF.

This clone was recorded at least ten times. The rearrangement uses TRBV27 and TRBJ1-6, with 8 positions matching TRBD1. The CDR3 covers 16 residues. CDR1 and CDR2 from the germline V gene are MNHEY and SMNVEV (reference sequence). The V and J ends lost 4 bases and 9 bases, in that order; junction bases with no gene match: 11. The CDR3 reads CASSWGRTGKVSPLHF. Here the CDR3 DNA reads TGTGCCAGCAGTTGGGGCAGGACAGGGAAGGTTTCACCCCTCCACTTT.

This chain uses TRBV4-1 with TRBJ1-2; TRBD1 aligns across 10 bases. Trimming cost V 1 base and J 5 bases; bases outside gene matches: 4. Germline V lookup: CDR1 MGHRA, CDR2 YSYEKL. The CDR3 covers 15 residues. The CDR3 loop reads CASSQVTGGAYGYTF. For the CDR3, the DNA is TGCGCCAGCAGCCAAGTGACAGGGGGCGCGTATGGCTACACCTTC.

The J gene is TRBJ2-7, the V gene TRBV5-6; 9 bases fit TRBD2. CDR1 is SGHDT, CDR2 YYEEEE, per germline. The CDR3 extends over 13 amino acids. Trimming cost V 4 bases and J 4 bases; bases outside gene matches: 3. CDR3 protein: CASSGGLAYEQYF. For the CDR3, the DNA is TGTGCCAGCAGCGGAGGACTAGCGTACGAGCAGTACTTC.

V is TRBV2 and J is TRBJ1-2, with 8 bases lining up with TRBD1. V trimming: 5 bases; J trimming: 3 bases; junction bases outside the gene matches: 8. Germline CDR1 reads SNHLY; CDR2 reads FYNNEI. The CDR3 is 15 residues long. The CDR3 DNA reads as TGTGCCAGCAGTTTAGCCGGGACAGGCGACTATGGCTACACCTTC. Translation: CASSLAGTGDYGYTF. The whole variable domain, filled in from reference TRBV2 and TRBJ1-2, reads EPEVTQTPSHQVTQMGQEVILRCVPISNHLYFYWYRQILGQKVEFLVSFYNNEISEKSEIFDDQFSVERPDGSNFTLKIRSTKLEDSAMYFCASSLAGTGDYGYTFGSGTRLTVV.

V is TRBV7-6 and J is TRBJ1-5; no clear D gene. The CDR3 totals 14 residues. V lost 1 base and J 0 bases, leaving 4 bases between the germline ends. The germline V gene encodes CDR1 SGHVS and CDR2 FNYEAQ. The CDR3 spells CASSLEHSNQPQHF. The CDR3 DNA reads TGTGCCAGCAGCTTAGAGCATAGCAATCAGCCCCAGCATTTT.

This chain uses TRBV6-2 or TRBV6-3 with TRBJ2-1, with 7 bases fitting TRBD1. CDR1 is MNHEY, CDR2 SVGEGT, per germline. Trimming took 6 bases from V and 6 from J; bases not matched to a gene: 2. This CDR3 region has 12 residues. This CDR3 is CASSRDSNEQFF. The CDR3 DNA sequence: TGTGCCAGCAGCCGGGACAGCAATGAGCAGTTCTTC.

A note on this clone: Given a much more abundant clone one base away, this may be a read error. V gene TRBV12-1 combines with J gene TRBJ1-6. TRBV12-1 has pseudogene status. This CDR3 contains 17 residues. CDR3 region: CANSFGDCSSYNSPLHF. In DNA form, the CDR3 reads TGTGCCAACAGCTTTGGAGACTGCAGCTCCTATAATTCACCCCTCCACTTT.

The CDR3: CASSSQTGAVEAFF. In DNA form, the CDR3 reads TGTGCCAGCAGCTCTCAGACAGGGGCCGTTGAAGCTTTCTTT. The chain carries TRBV7-2 and TRBJ1-1; 8 bases are shared with TRBD1. Germline V lookup: CDR1 SGHTA, CDR2 FQGNSA. V was clipped by 4 bases and J by 7 bases; unmatched bases: 8. This CDR3 is built from 14 residues.

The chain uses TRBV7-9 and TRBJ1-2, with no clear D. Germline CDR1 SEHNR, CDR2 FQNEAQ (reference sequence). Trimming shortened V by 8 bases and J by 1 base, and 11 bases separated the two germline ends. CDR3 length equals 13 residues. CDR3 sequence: CASHGNLNYGYTF. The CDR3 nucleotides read TGTGCCAGCCACGGGAACCTTAACTATGGCTACACCTTC.

The CDR3 is CASSFGRQETQYF. DNA of the CDR3: TGTGCCAGCAGTTTCGGGAGACAAGAGACCCAGTACTTC. This chain links TRBV6-5 with TRBJ2-5; the D gene is possibly TRBD2 (6 bases). There are 13 residues in the CDR3. The V and J ends lost 4 bases and 2 bases respectively, with 8 bases between them. CDR1 and CDR2 (germline): MNHEY, SVGAGI.

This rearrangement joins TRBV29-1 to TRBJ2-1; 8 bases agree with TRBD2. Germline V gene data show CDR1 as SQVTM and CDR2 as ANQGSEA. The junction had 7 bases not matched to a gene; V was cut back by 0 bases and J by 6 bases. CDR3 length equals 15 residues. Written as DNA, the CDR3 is TGCAGCGTTGAAGAGGTGGCTAGCGGGCCCAATGAGCAGTTCTTC. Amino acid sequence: CSVEEVASGPNEQFF.

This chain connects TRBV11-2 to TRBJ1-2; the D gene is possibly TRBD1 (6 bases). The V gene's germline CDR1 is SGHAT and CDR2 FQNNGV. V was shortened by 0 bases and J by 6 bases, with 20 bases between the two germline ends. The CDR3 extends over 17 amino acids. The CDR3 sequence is CASSLDSRLGHINGYTF. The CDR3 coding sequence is TGTGCCAGCAGCTTAGATTCGCGTTTGGGACACATCAATGGCTACACCTTC.

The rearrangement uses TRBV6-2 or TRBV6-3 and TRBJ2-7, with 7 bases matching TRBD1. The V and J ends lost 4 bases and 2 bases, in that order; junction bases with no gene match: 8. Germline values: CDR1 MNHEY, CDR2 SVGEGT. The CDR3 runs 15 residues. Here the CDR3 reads CASSSPEGQTYEQYF. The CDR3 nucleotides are TGTGCCAGCAGTTCGCCTGAGGGACAGACCTACGAGCAGTACTTC.

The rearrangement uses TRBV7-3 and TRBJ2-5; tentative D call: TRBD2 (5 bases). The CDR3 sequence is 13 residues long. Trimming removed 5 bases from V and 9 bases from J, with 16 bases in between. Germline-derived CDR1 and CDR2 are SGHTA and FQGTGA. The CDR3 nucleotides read TGTGCCAGCAGCCAGGACCGGGAAGGGCCCCAGTACTTC. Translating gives CASSQDREGPQYF.

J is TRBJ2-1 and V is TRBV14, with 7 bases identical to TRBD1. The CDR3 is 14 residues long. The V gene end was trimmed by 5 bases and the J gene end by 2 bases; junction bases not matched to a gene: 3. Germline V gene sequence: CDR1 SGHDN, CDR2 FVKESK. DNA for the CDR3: TGTGCCAGCAGCTCCAGGGGGACCTACAATGAGCAGTTCTTC. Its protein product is CASSSRGTYNEQFF.

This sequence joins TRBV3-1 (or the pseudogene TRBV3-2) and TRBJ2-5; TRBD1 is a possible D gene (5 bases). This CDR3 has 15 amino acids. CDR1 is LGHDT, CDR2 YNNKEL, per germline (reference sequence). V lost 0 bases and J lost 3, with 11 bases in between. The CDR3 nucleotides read TGTGCCAGCAGCCAAGATCAGGGCGCCGAAGAGACCCAGTACTTC. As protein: CASSQDQGAEETQYF.

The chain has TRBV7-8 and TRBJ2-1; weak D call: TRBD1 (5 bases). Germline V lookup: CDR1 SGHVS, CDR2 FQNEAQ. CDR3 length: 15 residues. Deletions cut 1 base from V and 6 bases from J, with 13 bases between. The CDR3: CASSLVGRDGNEQFF. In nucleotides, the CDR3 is TGTGCCAGCAGCTTAGTCGGCAGGGATGGCAATGAGCAGTTCTTC.

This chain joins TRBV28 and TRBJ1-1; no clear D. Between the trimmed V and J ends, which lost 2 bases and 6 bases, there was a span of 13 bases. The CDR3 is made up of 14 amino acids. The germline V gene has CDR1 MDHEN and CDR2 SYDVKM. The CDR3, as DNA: TGTGCCAGCAGTTTACCCCGGCAGCGTGCTGAAGCTTTCTTT. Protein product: CASSLPRQRAEAFF.

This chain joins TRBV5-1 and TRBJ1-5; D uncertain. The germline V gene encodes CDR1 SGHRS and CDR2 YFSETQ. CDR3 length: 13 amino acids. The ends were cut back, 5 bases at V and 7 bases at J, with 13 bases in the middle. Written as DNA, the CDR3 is TGCGCCAGCAGTTATGTCCCGGAGCAGCCCCAGCATTTT. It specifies CASSYVPEQPQHF.

The CDR3 bases are TGTGCCAGCAGCCCAACTAGCGGGAGAGGGTACGAGCAGTACTTC. This translates into CASSPTSGRGYEQYF. The genes are TRBV4-2 and TRBJ2-7, with 11 bases matching TRBD2. The J segment lost 4 bases and the V segment lost 4 bases, leaving 6 bases of the junction unmatched. This CDR3 region has 15 residues. In germline, CDR1 is LGHNA, CDR2 YNFKEQ.

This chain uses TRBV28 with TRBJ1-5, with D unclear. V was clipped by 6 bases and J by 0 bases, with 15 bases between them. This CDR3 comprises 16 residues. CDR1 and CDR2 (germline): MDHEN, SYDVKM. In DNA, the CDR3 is TGTGCCAGCAGCCCCGGTAATTCGAATAGCAATCAGCCCCAGCATTTT. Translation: CASSPGNSNSNQPQHF.

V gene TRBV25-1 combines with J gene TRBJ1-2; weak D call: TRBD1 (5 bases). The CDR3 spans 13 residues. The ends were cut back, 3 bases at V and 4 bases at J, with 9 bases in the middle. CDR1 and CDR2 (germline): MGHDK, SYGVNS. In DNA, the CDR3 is TGTGCCAGCAGTGACCAGGGAGGCTATGGCTACACCTTC. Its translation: CASSDQGGYGYTF.

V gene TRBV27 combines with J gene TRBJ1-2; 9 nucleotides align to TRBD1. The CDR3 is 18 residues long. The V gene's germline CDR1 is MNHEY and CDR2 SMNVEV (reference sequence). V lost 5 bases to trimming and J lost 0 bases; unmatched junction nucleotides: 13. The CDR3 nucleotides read TGTGCCAGCAGTCCTGGGGTAGTACAGGGGGCGTCTAACTATGGCTACACCTTC. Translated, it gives CASSPGVVQGASNYGYTF.

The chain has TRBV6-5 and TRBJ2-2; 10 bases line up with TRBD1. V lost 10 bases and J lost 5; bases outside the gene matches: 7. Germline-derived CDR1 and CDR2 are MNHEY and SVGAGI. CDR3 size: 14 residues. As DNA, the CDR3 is TGTGCCACCATGGGACAGGGGTTAACCGGGGAGCTGTTTTTT. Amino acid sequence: CATMGQGLTGELFF.